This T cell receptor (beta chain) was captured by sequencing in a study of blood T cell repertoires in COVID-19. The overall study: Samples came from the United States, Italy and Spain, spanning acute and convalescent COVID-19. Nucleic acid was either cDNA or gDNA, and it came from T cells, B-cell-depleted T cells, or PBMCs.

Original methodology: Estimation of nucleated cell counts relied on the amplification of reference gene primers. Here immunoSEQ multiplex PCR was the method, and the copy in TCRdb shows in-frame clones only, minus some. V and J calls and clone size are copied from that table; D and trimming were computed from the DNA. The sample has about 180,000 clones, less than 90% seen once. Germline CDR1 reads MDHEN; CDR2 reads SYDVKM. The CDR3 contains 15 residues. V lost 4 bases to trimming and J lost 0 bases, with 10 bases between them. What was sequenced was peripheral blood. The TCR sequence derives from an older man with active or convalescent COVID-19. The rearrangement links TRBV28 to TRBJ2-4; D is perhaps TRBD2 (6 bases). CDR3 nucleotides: TGTGCCAGCAGTTGGAGGGGACTAGCCAAAAACATTCAGTACTTC. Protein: CASSWRGLAKNIQYF.